The 12 T cell receptor beta chains in this list originate from one sample, sequenced in a study of cytomegalovirus exposure and HLA in healthy donors (dated by TCRdb to 2017 to 2019). The library was built by means of the immunoSEQ multiplex PCR assay. Held by TCRdb, this immuneACCESS table contains in-frame sequences only and omits some clones. Under half of the omission traces to an unresolved V gene where checked; the cause of the rest is unknown. Present in this sample are 200,000 or so clones, roughly 82% of which were seen just once. Around 7% of the sample lies in the top ten. What was sequenced was PBMCs. The receptors originated from a man aged 18 to 29 in good health and CMV-seropositive.

The chain combines TRBV9 with TRBJ2-1; perhaps TRBD2 as D (6 bases). V shed 2 bases and J shed 8 bases, with 17 bases lying between them. CDR1 SGDLS and CDR2 YYNGEE come from the germline V gene. The CDR3 is made up of 15 amino acids. The DNA for the CDR3 is TGTGCCAGCAGCGTTTTTGGGCGGGATGTGGATGAGCAGTTCTTC. Translating gives CASSVFGRDVDEQFF. Variable domain in full (rest from reference TRBV9 and TRBJ2-1): DSGVTQTPKHLITATGQRVTLRCSPRSGDLSVYWYQQSLDQGLQFLIQYYNGEERAKGNILERFSAQQFPDLHSELNLSSLELGDSALYFCASSVFGRDVDEQFFGPGTRLTVL.

This chain connects TRBV28 to TRBJ2-5; weak D call: TRBD2 (6 bases). The CDR3 extends over 15 amino acids. The V and J ends lost 5 bases and 2 bases respectively, with 15 bases between them. Germline V gene lookup returns CDR1 MDHEN and CDR2 SYDVKM. CDR3 protein: CASSPGGDGQETQYF. CDR3 nucleotide sequence: TGTGCCAGCAGTCCCGGAGGGGACGGACAAGAGACCCAGTACTTC.

CDR3 in DNA: TGCGCCAGCAGCTGGGGACTAGCGGGAGGGCTCAACGAGCAGTACTTC. Translated, it gives CASSWGLAGGLNEQYF. This chain joins TRBV5-1 and TRBJ2-7; 16 bases line up with TRBD2. Germline V lookup: CDR1 SGHRS, CDR2 YFSETQ. With 3 bases clipped from V and 5 bases from J, the junction kept 5 bases outside the gene matches. The CDR3 has 16 amino acids.

The V call is TRBV4-1, the J call TRBJ2-3; D possibly corresponds to TRBD2 (6 bases). Between the trimmed V and J ends, which lost 3 bases and 3 bases, there was a span of 16 bases. Germline V CDR1 and CDR2: MGHRA, YSYEKL. The CDR3 covers 16 residues. Here the CDR3 reads CASSHARAGRTDTQYF. The CDR3 DNA follows: TGCGCCAGCAGCCATGCAAGGGCAGGGAGGACAGATACGCAGTATTTT.

This sequence joins TRBV20-1 and TRBJ2-5; D remains unclear. There are 11 residues in the CDR3. Trimming took off 8 bases at V and 0 bases at J, with 7 bases between the two ends. CDR1 is DFQATT, CDR2 SNEGSKA, per germline (reference sequence). In nucleotides, the CDR3 is TGCAGTTCACAGAACCAAGAGACCCAGTACTTC. Protein: CSSQNQETQYF.

The chain links TRBV28 to TRBJ2-2; 9 bases match TRBD2. The trim removed 6 bases at V and 6 bases at J, leaving 5 bases unmatched. Germline CDR1 reads MDHEN; CDR2 reads SYDVKM. The CDR3 runs 14 residues. Here the CDR3 DNA reads TGTGCCAGCAGGGCTAGCGGGACCCCCGGGGAGCTGTTTTTT. Translating gives CASRASGTPGELFF.

J is TRBJ2-1 and V is TRBV5-1; TRBD2 matches 10 bases. V trimming: 5 bases; J trimming: 10 bases; junction bases outside the gene matches: 9. This CDR3 contains 14 residues. From germline, CDR1 is SGHRS and CDR2 YFSETQ. The DNA for the CDR3 is TGCGCCAGCAGGGAGACTAGCGGGCCTGCCGAGCAGTTCTTC. Protein: CASRETSGPAEQFF.

V usage is TRBV6-5 and J usage is TRBJ2-2, with D possibly matching TRBD2 (5 bases). Trimming removed 6 bases at V and 4 bases at J, with 9 bases between. Germline V CDR1 and CDR2: MNHEY, SVGAGI. The CDR3 length is 13 residues. The DNA of the CDR3 is TGTGCCAGCAGGCCTAGCACCACCGGGGAGCTGTTTTTT. It codes for CASRPSTTGELFF.

This chain links TRBV7-3 with TRBJ1-2; TRBD1 might be the D (6 bases). V lost 5 bases to trimming and J lost 2 bases, with 9 bases between them. The CDR3 sequence is 13 residues long. Germline loops: CDR1 SGHTA, CDR2 FQGTGA. CDR3 nucleotide sequence: TGTGCCAGCAGCCCAGACAGGAACTATGGCTACACCTTC. It codes for CASSPDRNYGYTF.

This chain uses TRBV7-8 with TRBJ2-6; D is unresolved. V lost 5 bases, J lost 2 bases, and 10 bases lay in between. The CDR3 is 15 amino acids. CDR1 SGHVS and CDR2 FQNEAQ come from the germline V gene. CDR3 amino acids: CASSPLGAGANVLTF. The DNA of the CDR3 is TGTGCCAGCAGCCCGCTAGGCGCTGGGGCCAACGTCCTGACTTTC. The entire variable domain, with the rest obtained from reference TRBV7-8 and TRBJ2-6, is as follows: GAGVSQSPRYKVAKRGQDVALRCDPISGHVSLFWYQQALGQGPEFLTYFQNEAQLDKSGLPSDRFFAERPEGSVSTLKIQRTQQEDSAVYLCASSPLGAGANVLTFGAGSRLTVL.

The CDR3 DNA reads as TGTGCCACCAGCAGAGATGAGGGCCAAGAGACCCAGTACTTC. Translation: CATSRDEGQETQYF. The rearrangement uses TRBV15 and TRBJ2-5, with a possible D match to TRBD2 (5 bases). V shed 0 bases and J shed 1 base, with 6 bases lying between them. This CDR3 contains 14 residues. The V gene's germline CDR1 is LNHNV and CDR2 YYDKDF (reference sequence). The whole variable domain, filled in from reference TRBV15 and TRBJ2-5, reads DAMVIQNPRYQVTQFGKPVTLSCSQTLNHNVMYWYQQKSSQAPKLLFHYYDKDFNNEADTPDNFQSRRPNTSFCFLDIRSPGLGDTAMYLCATSRDEGQETQYFGPGTRLLVL.

The chain uses TRBV11-3 and TRBJ2-1; weak D call: TRBD1 (5 bases). Germline V gene data show CDR1 as SGHNT and CDR2 as YENEEA. V was pared by 0 bases and J by 13 bases, with 13 bases between. The CDR3 is 13 residues long. CDR3 DNA: TGTGCCAGCAGCTTAGATTGGGGCGGAATCCAGTTCTTC. It translates to CASSLDWGGIQFF.